This passage covers 16 T cell receptor beta chains from one sample sequenced in a study of cytomegalovirus exposure and HLA in healthy donors. A multiplex PCR was run with 60 Vbeta primers and 13 Jbeta primers. Here immunoSEQ multiplex PCR was the method, and the copy in TCRdb shows in-frame clones only, minus some. The repertoire holds more than 130,000 clones, with around 81% as singletons. The specimen sequenced was PBMCs. These receptors were obtained from a male donor in good health and CMV-seronegative.

This clone showed up just a few times. The CDR3 loop reads CASSVGSRPGRVDTGELFF. CDR3 DNA sequence: TGTGCCAGCAGCGTAGGTTCCCGCCCCGGCAGGGTGGACACCGGGGAGCTGTTTTTT. The chain carries TRBV9 and TRBJ2-2; perhaps TRBD1 as D (5 bases). Trimming removed 0 bases from V and 3 bases from J, with 21 bases in between. The CDR3 spans 19 residues. CDR1 is SGDLS and CDR2 is YYNGEE in the germline V gene.

J is TRBJ1-5 and V is TRBV7-2; possible D gene TRBD1, 6 bases. This CDR3 comprises 17 residues. Germline CDR1 SGHTA, CDR2 FQGNSA. Deletions cut 4 bases from V and 2 bases from J, with 18 bases between. The CDR3 loop reads CASSSPGGARGNQPQHF. Written as DNA, the CDR3 is TGTGCCAGCAGCTCTCCGGGGGGGGCGCGTGGCAATCAGCCCCAGCATTTT.

The gene calls are TRBV2 and TRBJ1-5; TRBD1 matches 9 bases. CDR3 length: 14 residues. After removal of 6 bases from V and 1 base from J, the junction contained 1 base not matched to a gene. Germline-derived CDR1 and CDR2 are SNHLY and FYNNEI. In DNA form, the CDR3 reads TGTGCCAGCAGGGGGACAGGGAGCAATCAGCCCCAGCATTTT. It encodes CASRGTGSNQPQHF.

The rearrangement joins TRBV7-9 to TRBJ1-3, with D possibly being TRBD1 (5 bases). The CDR3 is 14 residues long. Germline CDR1 reads SEHNR; CDR2 reads FQNEAQ (reference sequence). Trimming pared 5 bases from V and 3 bases from J, leaving 11 bases between. For the CDR3, the DNA is TGTGCCAGCAGCAGCAGGACAAGTGGAAACACCATATATTTT. Translated: CASSSRTSGNTIYF.

The V and J genes are TRBV4-2 and TRBJ1-2; 7 bases line up with TRBD1. Germline CDR1 is LGHNA and CDR2 is YNFKEQ. After removal of 4 bases from V and 2 bases from J, the junction contained 7 bases not matched to a gene. This CDR3 region has 15 residues. The CDR3 loop reads CASSRPGTVNYGYTF. The CDR3 DNA reads as TGTGCCAGCAGCCGGCCCGGGACAGTCAACTATGGCTACACCTTC.

The V call is TRBV7-6, the J call TRBJ1-2; 9 positions agree with TRBD1. V was pared by 1 base and J by 8 bases, with 8 bases of the junction left unmatched. Germline V gene sequence: CDR1 SGHVS, CDR2 FNYEAQ. The CDR3 runs 15 residues. This chain's CDR3 is CASSLGGQGGEGYTF. CDR3 nucleotides: TGTGCCAGCAGCTTAGGGGGACAGGGAGGGGAAGGCTACACCTTC.

V gene TRBV29-1 combines with J gene TRBJ2-5; a weak D match, TRBD1 (6 bases). Germline V gene data show CDR1 as SQVTM and CDR2 as ANQGSEA. Between the trimmed V and J ends, which lost 5 bases and 2 bases, there was a span of 12 bases. The CDR3 is 13 amino acids. Here the CDR3 DNA reads TGCAGCGTTACCCCCGGGACACAAGAGACCCAGTACTTC. Translating it yields CSVTPGTQETQYF.

V gene TRBV7-2 combines with J gene TRBJ1-2, with D perhaps matching TRBD1 (5 bases). The CDR3 consists of 13 residues. Germline lookup yields CDR1 SGHTA and CDR2 FQGNSA. V was shortened by 4 bases and J by 3 bases, with 9 bases between the two germline ends. The CDR3 spells CASSSGVYYGYTF. CDR3 nucleotide sequence: TGTGCCAGCAGCTCGGGGGTCTACTATGGCTACACCTTC.

V and J are TRBV6-1 and TRBJ2-1; 11 bases fit TRBD2. The CDR3 runs 15 residues. Germline V CDR1 and CDR2: MNHNS, SASEGT. The V and J ends lost 5 bases and 4 bases, in that order; junction bases with no gene match: 4. In nucleotides, the CDR3 is TGTGCCAGCAGTCCCTTAGCGGGGGGGTACAATGAGCAGTTCTTC. Protein: CASSPLAGGYNEQFF.

V gene TRBV11-3 combines with J gene TRBJ2-5, with 7 bases lining up with TRBD1. The length of the CDR3 is 15 residues. V gave up 0 bases and J gave up 5 bases; unmatched junction bases: 6. CDR1 is SGHNT and CDR2 is YENEEA in the germline V gene. The CDR3 here is CASSLDGTVGETQYF. In DNA form, the CDR3 reads TGTGCCAGCAGCTTAGATGGGACAGTCGGGGAGACCCAGTACTTC.

The chain has TRBV5-4 and TRBJ1-1; D is unclear. The germline CDR1 and CDR2 sequences are SGHNT and YYREEE (reference sequence). V was clipped by 0 bases and J by 6 bases, with 12 bases between them. CDR3 size: 14 residues. CDR3 in amino acids: CASSLAVSGAEAFF. The CDR3 DNA sequence: TGTGCCAGCAGCTTGGCAGTGTCCGGGGCTGAAGCTTTCTTT. Full variable domain (outside the CDR3, taken from reference TRBV5-4 and TRBJ1-1): ETGVTQSPTHLIKTRGQQVTLRCSSQSGHNTVSWYQQALGQGPQFIFQYYREEENGRGNFPPRFSGLQFPNYSSELNVNALELDDSALYLCASSLAVSGAEAFFGQGTRLTVV.

The V call is TRBV2, the J call TRBJ1-2; D gene unclear. Germline V gene lookup returns CDR1 SNHLY and CDR2 FYNNEI. This CDR3 has 14 residues. Trimming shortened V by 0 bases and J by 2 bases, and 7 bases separated the two germline ends. The CDR3, as DNA: TGTGCCAGCAGTGAAGCAGAGGAGAACTATGGCTACACCTTC. Translation: CASSEAEENYGYTF.

This sequence joins TRBV27 and TRBJ1-2; TRBD1 might be the D (6 bases). The CDR3 is made up of 14 amino acids. CDR1 is MNHEY, CDR2 SMNVEV, per germline (reference sequence). Trimming left V 3 bases short and J 6 bases short, with 14 bases between. The CDR3 DNA is TGTGCCAGCAGTTTTCAGGGGCATTTGAATGGCTACACCTTC. As protein: CASSFQGHLNGYTF.

V and J are TRBV18 and TRBJ2-7; D not certain. The germline V gene has CDR1 KGHSH and CDR2 LQKENI. CDR3 length equals 11 residues. V lost 2 bases to trimming and J lost 6 bases, with 5 bases between them. The chain's CDR3 is CASSPGAEQYF. The CDR3 DNA reads as TGTGCCAGCTCACCAGGAGCCGAGCAGTACTTC. The complete variable domain, with remaining parts taken from reference TRBV18 and TRBJ2-7, reads NAGVMQNPRHLVRRRGQEARLRCSPMKGHSHVYWYRQLPEEGLKFMVYLQKENIIDESGMPKERFSAEFPKEGPSILRIQQVVRGDSAAYFCASSPGAEQYFGPGTRLTVT.

This chain connects TRBV15 to TRBJ2-5, with D tentatively TRBD2 (7 bases). The CDR3 loop spans 17 amino acids. Germline V gene sequence: CDR1 LNHNV, CDR2 YYDKDF (reference sequence). Trimming pared 0 bases from V and 5 bases from J, leaving 19 bases between. The CDR3 DNA sequence: TGTGCCACCAGCAGAGATCTTGAGGGGGGGCCTCGGGAGACCCAGTACTTC. Translating it yields CATSRDLEGGPRETQYF.

This clone was counted between two and nine times. The chain recombines TRBV7-9 with TRBJ1-4; D not resolved. The germline V gene encodes CDR1 SEHNR and CDR2 FQNEAQ (reference sequence). The V end lost 7 bases, the J end lost 5 bases, and 8 bases lay between the germline ends. The CDR3 covers 12 residues. The CDR3 sequence: CASTPQNEKLFF. The CDR3 nucleotides read TGTGCCAGCACCCCCCAGAATGAAAAACTGTTTTTT.